This is a list of T cell receptor beta chains from one sample in a study of a mutant IDH1 vaccine in newly diagnosed glioma. Sequencing used immunoSEQ multiplex PCR; TCRdb keeps in-frame clones, though not all of them. The data hold about 74,000 clones, with around nine tenths observed a single time. These receptors have no identified antigens. The sample was PBMCs, taken from a glioma patient whose treatment included an IDH1 peptide vaccine. The receptors derive from a man aged 25-45 years with glioma. Each CDR3 is given with its conserved first and last residue. D genes are given only for firm matches. Size values are once, few and many counts, or a class for expanded clones, and some rows have none.

abundance: .
d_gene: TRBD1
v_gene: TRBV30
j_gene: TRBJ2-7
CDR3aa: CASWTGAGEQYF
CDR3nt: TGTGCCAGCTGGACAGGGGCAGGGGAGCAGTACTTC

abundance: .
d_gene: TRBD1
v_gene: TRBV27
j_gene: TRBJ2-1
CDR3aa: CASSLQGTAREQFF
CDR3nt: TGTGCCAGCAGTTTACAGGGGACAGCCAGGGAGCAGTTCTTC

abundance: .
d_gene: TRBD1
v_gene: TRBV4-1
j_gene: TRBJ2-7
CDR3aa: CASSLTGSTYEQYF
CDR3nt: TGCGCCAGCAGCCTGACAGGGAGTACCTACGAGCAGTACTTC

abundance: .
d_gene: .
v_gene: TRBV2
j_gene: TRBJ1-3
CDR3aa: CASSELLAGNTIYF
CDR3nt: TGTGCCAGCAGTGAACTTTTAGCTGGAAACACCATATATTTT

abundance: .
d_gene: .
v_gene: TRBV5-6
j_gene: TRBJ2-6
CDR3aa: CASSLGPGRRTGANVLTF
CDR3nt: TGTGCCAGCAGCTTGGGACCGGGGCGTAGAACTGGGGCCAACGTCCTGACTTTC

abundance: .
d_gene: .
v_gene: TRBV6-1
j_gene: TRBJ2-7
CDR3aa: CASSVSLGPHEQYF
CDR3nt: TGTGCCAGCAGTGTCTCACTAGGGCCCCACGAGCAGTACTTC

abundance: .
d_gene: .
v_gene: TRBV7-2
j_gene: TRBJ2-7
CDR3aa: CASSRAGYEQYF
CDR3nt: TGTGCCAGCAGCAGAGCGGGTTACGAGCAGTACTTC

abundance: .
d_gene: .
v_gene: TRBV5-6
j_gene: TRBJ2-7
CDR3aa: CASSWSQEQYF
CDR3nt: TGTGCCAGCAGCTGGTCCCAGGAGCAGTACTTC

abundance: .
d_gene: .
v_gene: TRBV6-5
j_gene: TRBJ2-7
CDR3aa: CASSYSGGGYYEQYF
CDR3nt: TGTGCCAGCAGTTACTCGGGAGGGGGCTACTACGAGCAGTACTTC

abundance: once
d_gene: .
v_gene: TRBV19
j_gene: TRBJ2-2
CDR3aa: CASSIEMNTGELFF
CDR3nt: TGTGCCAGTAGTATAGAGATGAACACCGGGGAGCTGTTTTTT

abundance: .
d_gene: TRBD2
v_gene: TRBV5-1
j_gene: TRBJ2-5
CDR3aa: CASSLGTSGQETQYF
CDR3nt: TGCGCCAGCAGCTTGGGGACTAGCGGTCAAGAGACCCAGTACTTC

abundance: .
d_gene: TRBD1
v_gene: TRBV7-2
j_gene: TRBJ1-3
CDR3aa: CASSLEDRAGNTIYF
CDR3nt: TGTGCCAGCAGCTTAGAGGACAGGGCTGGAAACACCATATATTTT

abundance: few
d_gene: .
v_gene: TRBV28
j_gene: TRBJ1-1
CDR3aa: CASSFGGLLNTEAFF
CDR3nt: TGTGCCAGCAGTTTTGGGGGGTTATTGAACACTGAAGCTTTCTTT

abundance: .
d_gene: .
v_gene: TRBV5-4
j_gene: TRBJ2-2
CDR3aa: CASSLVGGVNTGELFF
CDR3nt: TGTGCCAGCAGCTTAGTAGGTGGGGTCAACACCGGGGAGCTGTTTTTT

abundance: .
d_gene: TRBD1
v_gene: TRBV7-2
j_gene: TRBJ1-2
CDR3aa: CASNDRVAYGYTF
CDR3nt: TGTGCCAGCAACGACAGGGTGGCCTATGGCTACACCTTC

abundance: .
d_gene: .
v_gene: TRBV7-9
j_gene: TRBJ1-6
CDR3aa: CASSLGGLDSPLHF
CDR3nt: TGTGCCAGCAGCTTAGGGGGTCTGGATTCACCCCTCCACTTT

abundance: .
d_gene: .
v_gene: TRBV11-2
j_gene: TRBJ2-7
CDR3aa: CASSYRQASYEQYF
CDR3nt: TGTGCCAGCAGCTACCGACAGGCCTCCTACGAACAGTACTTC

abundance: .
d_gene: TRBD1
v_gene: TRBV9
j_gene: TRBJ2-5
CDR3aa: CASSATGGQETQYF
CDR3nt: TGTGCCAGCAGCGCGACAGGGGGGCAAGAGACCCAGTACTTC

abundance: .
d_gene: TRBD1
v_gene: TRBV7-2
j_gene: TRBJ2-6
CDR3aa: CASSLASGQGSGANVLTF
CDR3nt: TGTGCCAGCAGCTTAGCGTCCGGACAGGGTTCTGGGGCCAACGTCCTGACTTTC

abundance: .
d_gene: TRBD1
v_gene: TRBV10-3
j_gene: TRBJ1-6
CDR3aa: CAISEDRATPLHF
CDR3nt: TGTGCCATCAGTGAAGACAGGGCGACACCCCTCCACTTT

abundance: .
d_gene: TRBD2
v_gene: TRBV7-2
j_gene: TRBJ2-5
CDR3aa: CASSHSSGGYQETQYF
CDR3nt: TGTGCCAGCAGCCATTCGTCGGGGGGATACCAAGAGACCCAGTACTTC

abundance: .
d_gene: TRBD1
v_gene: TRBV6-1
j_gene: TRBJ2-5
CDR3aa: CASSVGDRRVETQYF
CDR3nt: TGTGCCAGCAGCGTTGGGGACAGGAGGGTAGAGACCCAGTACTTC

abundance: few
d_gene: .
v_gene: TRBV4-3
j_gene: TRBJ1-1
CDR3aa: CASSQDSGDTEAFF
CDR3nt: TGCGCCAGCAGCCAAGATTCCGGGGACACTGAAGCTTTCTTT

abundance: .
d_gene: .
v_gene: TRBV4-3
j_gene: TRBJ1-3
CDR3aa: CASSQEYGSGNTIYF
CDR3nt: TGCGCCAGCAGCCAAGAATATGGCTCTGGAAACACCATATATTTT

abundance: few
d_gene: .
v_gene: TRBV10-3
j_gene: TRBJ1-1
CDR3aa: CAIRADSEAFF
CDR3nt: TGTGCCATCAGGGCGGACAGCGAAGCTTTCTTT

abundance: .
d_gene: .
v_gene: TRBV5-5
j_gene: TRBJ1-4
CDR3aa: CASSLSTAANEKLFF
CDR3nt: TGTGCCAGCAGCTTGTCGACAGCAGCTAATGAAAAACTGTTTTTT

abundance: .
d_gene: .
v_gene: TRBV11-2
j_gene: TRBJ2-3
CDR3aa: CASSFHKDRATDTQYF
CDR3nt: TGTGCCAGCAGCTTTCATAAGGACAGAGCAACAGATACGCAGTATTTT

abundance: .
d_gene: .
v_gene: TRBV11-2
j_gene: TRBJ2-7
CDR3aa: CASSLFLSSSYEQYF
CDR3nt: TGTGCCAGCAGCTTATTTTTGTCGAGCTCCTACGAGCAGTACTTC

abundance: .
d_gene: TRBD1
v_gene: TRBV4-2
j_gene: TRBJ1-2
CDR3aa: CASSPDWGQNYGYTF
CDR3nt: TGTGCCAGCAGCCCAGACTGGGGACAGAACTATGGCTACACCTTC

abundance: .
d_gene: .
v_gene: TRBV5-4
j_gene: TRBJ2-1
CDR3aa: CASSSGAEQFF
CDR3nt: TGTGCCAGCAGCTCAGGAGCTGAGCAGTTCTTC

abundance: .
d_gene: .
v_gene: TRBV18
j_gene: TRBJ1-1
CDR3aa: CASSTRDVRKNTEAFF
CDR3nt: TGTGCCAGCTCGACCCGGGACGTACGAAAGAACACTGAAGCTTTCTTT

abundance: .
d_gene: .
v_gene: TRBV5-1
j_gene: TRBJ2-5
CDR3aa: CASSLQYGEETQYF
CDR3nt: TGCGCCAGCAGCTTGCAGTATGGGGAGGAGACCCAGTACTTC

abundance: .
d_gene: TRBD2
v_gene: TRBV7-2
j_gene: TRBJ2-1
CDR3aa: CASSLGSGGAYEQFF
CDR3nt: TGTGCCAGCAGCTTAGGTAGCGGGGGGGCATATGAGCAGTTCTTC

abundance: .
d_gene: TRBD2
v_gene: TRBV4-2
j_gene: TRBJ2-5
CDR3aa: CASSQDLAGGRETQYF
CDR3nt: TGTGCCAGCAGCCAAGACTTAGCGGGAGGACGGGAGACCCAGTACTTC

abundance: .
d_gene: .
v_gene: TRBV25-1
j_gene: TRBJ2-5
CDR3aa: CASSQRDSLLQETQYF
CDR3nt: TGTGCCAGCAGTCAGCGGGACAGCCTTCTCCAAGAGACCCAGTACTTC

abundance: .
d_gene: .
v_gene: TRBV27
j_gene: TRBJ2-1
CDR3aa: CASMSRLRNNEQFF
CDR3nt: TGTGCCAGCATGAGTCGCCTCCGTAACAATGAGCAGTTCTTC

abundance: .
d_gene: .
v_gene: TRBV5-6
j_gene: TRBJ1-1
CDR3aa: CASSLVTDSLNTEAFF
CDR3nt: TGTGCCAGCAGCTTGGTAACTGACAGCCTGAACACTGAAGCTTTCTTT

abundance: .
d_gene: .
v_gene: TRBV4-3
j_gene: TRBJ2-3
CDR3aa: CASSQDRVDTQYF
CDR3nt: TGCGCCAGCAGCCAAGACCGAGTAGATACGCAGTATTTT

abundance: .
d_gene: TRBD1
v_gene: TRBV5-4
j_gene: TRBJ1-5
CDR3aa: CASSFDREGNQPQHF
CDR3nt: TGTGCCAGCAGTTTTGACAGGGAAGGCAATCAGCCCCAGCATTTT

abundance: .
d_gene: TRBD2
v_gene: TRBV27
j_gene: TRBJ2-7
CDR3aa: CASSLGLPPFYEQYF
CDR3nt: TGTGCCAGCAGCTTGGGACTACCCCCTTTCTACGAGCAGTACTTC

abundance: .
d_gene: TRBD1
v_gene: TRBV30
j_gene: TRBJ1-2
CDR3aa: CAWSPGGAGYGYTF
CDR3nt: TGTGCCTGGAGTCCAGGGGGCGCGGGCTATGGCTACACCTTC

abundance: once
d_gene: TRBD1
v_gene: TRBV2
j_gene: TRBJ2-7
CDR3aa: CASSAYGTGYTYEQYF
CDR3nt: TGTGCCAGCAGCGCCTACGGGACAGGGTACACCTACGAGCAGTACTTC

abundance: few
d_gene: TRBD1
v_gene: TRBV9
j_gene: TRBJ2-7
CDR3aa: CASSPHPGTGSYEQYF
CDR3nt: TGTGCCAGCAGCCCCCACCCCGGGACAGGGTCCTACGAGCAGTACTTC

abundance: .
d_gene: TRBD2
v_gene: TRBV9
j_gene: TRBJ2-7
CDR3aa: CASSPSPGLAPLEQYF
CDR3nt: TGTGCCAGCAGCCCGAGCCCGGGACTAGCACCCCTCGAGCAGTACTTC

abundance: .
d_gene: .
v_gene: TRBV4-2
j_gene: TRBJ1-6
CDR3aa: CASSQEEAYNSPLHF
CDR3nt: TGTGCCAGCAGCCAAGAAGAGGCTTATAATTCACCCCTCCACTTT

abundance: .
d_gene: .
v_gene: TRBV14
j_gene: TRBJ1-3
CDR3aa: CASSPGGGVGNTIYF
CDR3nt: TGTGCCAGCAGCCCCGGTGGGGGGGTTGGAAACACCATATATTTT

abundance: .
d_gene: TRBD2
v_gene: TRBV5-1
j_gene: TRBJ2-3
CDR3aa: CASSMPSGGRDTQYF
CDR3nt: TGCGCCAGCAGCATGCCTAGCGGGGGGAGGGATACGCAGTATTTT

abundance: .
d_gene: TRBD2
v_gene: TRBV9
j_gene: TRBJ2-5
CDR3aa: CASSVGTSDKETQYF
CDR3nt: TGTGCCAGCAGCGTAGGGACTAGCGATAAAGAGACCCAGTACTTC

abundance: .
d_gene: .
v_gene: TRBV27
j_gene: TRBJ2-1
CDR3aa: CASSLDSPGDEQFF
CDR3nt: TGTGCCAGCAGTTTAGACAGCCCGGGCGATGAGCAGTTCTTC

abundance: once
d_gene: .
v_gene: TRBV5-1
j_gene: TRBJ2-1
CDR3aa: CASSLGLWASSYEQFF
CDR3nt: TGCGCCAGCAGCTTGGGCCTATGGGCCTCGTCGTATGAGCAGTTCTTC

abundance: .
d_gene: .
v_gene: TRBV15
j_gene: TRBJ1-1
CDR3aa: CATSKGRGVNTEAFF
CDR3nt: TGTGCCACCAGCAAAGGAAGGGGAGTGAACACTGAAGCTTTCTTT

abundance: .
d_gene: .
v_gene: TRBV5-1
j_gene: TRBJ2-1
CDR3aa: CASSLQASHEQFF
CDR3nt: TGCGCCAGCAGCTTGCAGGCTAGCCATGAGCAGTTCTTC

abundance: .
d_gene: TRBD1
v_gene: TRBV5-1
j_gene: TRBJ1-2
CDR3aa: CASSLAGQGPYGYTF
CDR3nt: TGCGCCAGCAGCTTGGCGGGACAGGGTCCCTATGGCTACACCTTC

abundance: .
d_gene: .
v_gene: TRBV27
j_gene: TRBJ2-3
CDR3aa: CASSPSSVSTDTQYF
CDR3nt: TGTGCCAGCAGTCCCTCTAGCGTTAGCACAGATACGCAGTATTTT